The clone carrying this TCR beta chain was seen at least ten times. TCRdb called the 5' RACE reads again in MiXCR, with one record for every CDR3 protein. The table has hundreds of thousands of distinct CDR3 sequences, approximately 7% seen once. The J segment lost 0 bases and the V segment lost 5 bases, leaving 11 bases of the junction unmatched. Germline V CDR1 and CDR2: SGHAT, FQDESV (reference sequence). The CDR3 covers 19 residues. This entry is derived from a study of identical twins. These data are also associated with another study on yellow fever vaccine responses in identical twins.

The receptor was derived from a woman aged 18-30 years in good health. The sequenced sample was memory (CD45RO+) T cells sorted from blood. The V and J genes are TRBV11-1 and TRBJ2-6; 9 bases are shared with TRBD1. CDR3: CASSINRGQGSSGANVLTF. In DNA, the CDR3 is TGTGCCAGCAGCATCAACCGTGGACAGGGGAGCTCTGGGGCCAACGTCCTGACTTTC.